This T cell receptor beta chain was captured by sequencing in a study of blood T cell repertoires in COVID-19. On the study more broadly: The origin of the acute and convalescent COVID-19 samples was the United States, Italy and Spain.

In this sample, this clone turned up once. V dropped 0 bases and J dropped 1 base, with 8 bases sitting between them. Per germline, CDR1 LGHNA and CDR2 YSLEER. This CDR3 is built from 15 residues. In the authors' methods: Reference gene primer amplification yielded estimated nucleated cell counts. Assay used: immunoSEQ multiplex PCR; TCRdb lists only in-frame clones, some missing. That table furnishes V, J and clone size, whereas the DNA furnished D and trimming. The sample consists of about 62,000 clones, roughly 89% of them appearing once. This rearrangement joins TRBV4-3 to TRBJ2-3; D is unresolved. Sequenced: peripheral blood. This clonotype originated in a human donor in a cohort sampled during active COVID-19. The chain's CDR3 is CASSQDYSGTDTQYF. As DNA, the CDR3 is TGCGCCAGCAGCCAAGATTATTCTGGCACAGATACGCAGTATTTT.